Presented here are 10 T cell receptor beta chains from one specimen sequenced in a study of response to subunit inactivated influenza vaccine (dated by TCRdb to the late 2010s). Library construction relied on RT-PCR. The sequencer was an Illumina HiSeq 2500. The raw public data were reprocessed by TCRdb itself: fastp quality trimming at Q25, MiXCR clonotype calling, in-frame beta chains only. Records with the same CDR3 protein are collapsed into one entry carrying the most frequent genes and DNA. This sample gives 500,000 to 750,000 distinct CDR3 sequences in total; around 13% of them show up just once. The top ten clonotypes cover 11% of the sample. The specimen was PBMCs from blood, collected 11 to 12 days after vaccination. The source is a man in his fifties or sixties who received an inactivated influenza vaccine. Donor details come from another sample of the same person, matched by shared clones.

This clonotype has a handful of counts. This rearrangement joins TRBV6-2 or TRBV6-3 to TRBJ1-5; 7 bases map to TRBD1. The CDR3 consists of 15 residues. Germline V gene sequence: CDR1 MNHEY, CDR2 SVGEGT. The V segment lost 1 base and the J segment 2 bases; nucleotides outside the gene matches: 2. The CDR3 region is CASSYFTGGNQPQHF. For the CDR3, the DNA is TGTGCCAGCAGTTACTTCACAGGGGGCAATCAGCCCCAGCATTTT.

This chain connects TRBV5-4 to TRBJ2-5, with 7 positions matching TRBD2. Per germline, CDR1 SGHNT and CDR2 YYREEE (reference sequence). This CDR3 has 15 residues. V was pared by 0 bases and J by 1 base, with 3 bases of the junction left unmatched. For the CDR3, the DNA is TGTGCCAGCAGCTTGGCCGGCGGGAGCCAAGAGACCCAGTACTTC. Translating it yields CASSLAGGSQETQYF. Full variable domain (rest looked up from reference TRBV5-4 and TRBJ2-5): ETGVTQSPTHLIKTRGQQVTLRCSSQSGHNTVSWYQQALGQGPQFIFQYYREEENGRGNFPPRFSGLQFPNYSSELNVNALELDDSALYLCASSLAGGSQETQYFGPGTRLLVL.

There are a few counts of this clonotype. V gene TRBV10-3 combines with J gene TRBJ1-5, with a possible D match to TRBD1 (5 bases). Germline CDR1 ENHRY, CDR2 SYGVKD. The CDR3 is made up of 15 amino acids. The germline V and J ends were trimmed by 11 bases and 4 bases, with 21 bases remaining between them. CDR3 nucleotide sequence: TGTGCCGTCGGTCCGGGACCTGTCTGGAATCAGCCCCAGCATTTT. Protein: CAVGPGPVWNQPQHF.

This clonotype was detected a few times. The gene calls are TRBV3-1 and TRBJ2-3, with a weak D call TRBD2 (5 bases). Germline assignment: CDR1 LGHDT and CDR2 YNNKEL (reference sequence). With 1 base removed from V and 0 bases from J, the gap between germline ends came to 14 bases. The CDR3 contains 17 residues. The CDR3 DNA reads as TGTGCCAGCAGCCAAGCCATTAGCGCAATAAGCACAGATACGCAGTATTTT. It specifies CASSQAISAISTDTQYF.

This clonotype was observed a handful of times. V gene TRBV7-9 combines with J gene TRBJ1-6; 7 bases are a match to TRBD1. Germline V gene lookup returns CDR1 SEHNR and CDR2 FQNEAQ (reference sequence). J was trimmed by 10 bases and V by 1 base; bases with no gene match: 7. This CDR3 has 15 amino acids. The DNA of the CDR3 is TGTGCCAGCAGCTTAGACAGGGGATTTGGATCACCCCTCCACTTT. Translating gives CASSLDRGFGSPLHF.

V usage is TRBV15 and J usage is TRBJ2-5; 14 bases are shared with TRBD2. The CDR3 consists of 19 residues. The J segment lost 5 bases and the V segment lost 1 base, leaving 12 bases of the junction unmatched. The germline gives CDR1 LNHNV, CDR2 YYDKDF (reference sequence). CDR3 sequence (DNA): TGTGCCACCAGCAGAGGAATATCCGGACTAGCGGGAGGCGGCGAGACCCAGTACTTC. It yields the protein CATSRGISGLAGGGETQYF.

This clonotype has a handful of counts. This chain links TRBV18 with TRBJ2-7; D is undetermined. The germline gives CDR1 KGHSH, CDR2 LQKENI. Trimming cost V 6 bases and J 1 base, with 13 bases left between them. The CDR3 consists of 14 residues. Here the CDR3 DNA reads TGTGCCAGCTCTCCCGATCCGCGATCCTACGAGCAGTACTTC. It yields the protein CASSPDPRSYEQYF. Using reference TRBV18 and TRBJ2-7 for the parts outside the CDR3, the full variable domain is NAGVMQNPRHLVRRRGQEARLRCSPMKGHSHVYWYRQLPEEGLKFMVYLQKENIIDESGMPKERFSAEFPKEGPSILRIQQVVRGDSAAYFCASSPDPRSYEQYFGPGTRLTVT.

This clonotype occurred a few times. The CDR3 loop reads CASSLARYRIGANEQYF. The CDR3 DNA follows: TGTGCCAGCAGCTTAGCTAGATACCGAATAGGGGCCAACGAGCAGTACTTC. This rearrangement joins TRBV7-8 to TRBJ2-7; the D gene is possibly TRBD1 (5 bases). The CDR3 is 17 residues long. V was pared by 0 bases and J by 5 bases, with 20 bases between. From germline, CDR1 is SGHVS and CDR2 FQNEAQ.

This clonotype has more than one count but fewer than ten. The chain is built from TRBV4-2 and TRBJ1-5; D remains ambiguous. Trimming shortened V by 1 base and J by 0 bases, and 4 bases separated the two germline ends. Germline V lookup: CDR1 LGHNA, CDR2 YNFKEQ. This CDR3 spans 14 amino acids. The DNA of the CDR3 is TGTGCCAGCAGCCAAGTAGCTAGCAATCAGCCCCAGCATTTT. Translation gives CASSQVASNQPQHF.

The CDR3 reads CSARHDEQYF. In DNA form, the CDR3 reads TGCAGTGCAAGACACGACGAGCAGTACTTC. The chain uses TRBV20-1 and TRBJ2-7; D call uncertain. CDR3 size: 10 residues. Germline assignment: CDR1 DFQATT and CDR2 SNEGSKA (reference sequence). V was clipped by 6 bases and J by 5 bases, with 8 bases between them.